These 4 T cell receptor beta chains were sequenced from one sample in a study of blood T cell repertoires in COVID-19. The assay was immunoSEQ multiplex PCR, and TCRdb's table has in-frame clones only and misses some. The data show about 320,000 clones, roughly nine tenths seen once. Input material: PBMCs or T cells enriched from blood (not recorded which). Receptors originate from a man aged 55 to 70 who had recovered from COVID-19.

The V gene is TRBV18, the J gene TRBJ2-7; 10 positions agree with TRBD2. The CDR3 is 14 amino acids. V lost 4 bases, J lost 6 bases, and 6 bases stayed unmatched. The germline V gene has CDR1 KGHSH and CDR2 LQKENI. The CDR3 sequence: CASSRASGSGEQYF. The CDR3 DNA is TGTGCCAGCTCACGGGCTAGCGGGAGCGGCGAGCAGTACTTC.

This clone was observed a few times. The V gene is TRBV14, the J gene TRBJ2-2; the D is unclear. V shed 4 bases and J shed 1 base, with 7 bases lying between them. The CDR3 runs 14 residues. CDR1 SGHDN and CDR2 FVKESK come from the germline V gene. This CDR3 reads CASSRARNTGELFF. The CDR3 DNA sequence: TGTGCCAGCAGCCGCGCCCGGAACACCGGGGAGCTGTTTTTT.

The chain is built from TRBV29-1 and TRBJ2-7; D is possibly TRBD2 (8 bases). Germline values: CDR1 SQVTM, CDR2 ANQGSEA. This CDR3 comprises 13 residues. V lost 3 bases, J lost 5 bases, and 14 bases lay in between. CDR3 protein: CSVDSGGGNEQYF. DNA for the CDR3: TGCAGCGTTGATTCGGGAGGGGGCAACGAGCAGTACTTC.

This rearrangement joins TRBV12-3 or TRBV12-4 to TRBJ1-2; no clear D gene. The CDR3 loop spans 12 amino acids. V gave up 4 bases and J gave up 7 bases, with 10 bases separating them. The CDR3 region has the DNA TGTGCCAGCAGTTCACGTCGAGTTGGCTACACCTTC. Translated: CASSSRRVGYTF.